What follows are 19 T cell receptor beta chains derived from one specimen sequenced in a study of OX40 agonist ivuxolimab in advanced cancers. The protocol was immunoSEQ multiplex PCR, while the TCRdb copy is restricted to in-frame clones and leaves out a portion. The sample holds about 66,000 clones, 80% to 90% seen once. The sample in question was CD4+ or CD8+ T cells sorted from blood, obtained in a trial of the OX40 agonist ivuxolimab. The receptors here all came from an adult with an advanced solid tumor such as melanoma, head and neck, liver or kidney cancer.

This chain links TRBV7-9 with TRBJ2-6, with unresolved D. The V gene's germline CDR1 is SEHNR and CDR2 FQNEAQ (reference sequence). This CDR3 is 16 amino acids long. V lost 0 bases, J lost 0 bases, and 6 bases lay in between. CDR3: CASSLAKLSGANVLTF. DNA of the CDR3: TGTGCCAGCAGCTTAGCAAAACTCTCTGGGGCCAACGTCCTGACTTTC.

The V gene is TRBV11-2, the J gene TRBJ1-2; D is ambiguous. Germline CDR1 and CDR2: SGHAT and FQNNGV. The V end lost 1 base, the J end lost 4 bases, and 10 bases lay between the germline ends. This CDR3 spans 14 amino acids. In nucleotides, the CDR3 is TGTGCCAGCAGCTTAGGGGGAGGGCCCTATGGCTACACCTTC. It specifies CASSLGGGPYGYTF.

Only a few counts were recorded for this clone. V gene TRBV7-2 combines with J gene TRBJ2-7, with 9 bases aligning to TRBD1. The CDR3 runs 15 residues. The V gene's germline CDR1 is SGHTA and CDR2 FQGNSA. V lost 0 bases and J lost 6; bases outside the gene matches: 6. The CDR3 loop is CASSLAQDRGFEQYF. CDR3 sequence (DNA): TGTGCCAGCAGCTTAGCGCAGGACAGGGGATTCGAGCAGTACTTC.

This clone was counted a single time. The chain has TRBV5-1 and TRBJ2-1; 8 nucleotides match TRBD1. The CDR3 consists of 18 residues. V lost 4 bases to trimming and J lost 6 bases; unmatched junction nucleotides: 18. Germline lookup yields CDR1 SGHRS and CDR2 YFSETQ. The CDR3 is CASSQGTGGTGLVNEQFF. DNA of the CDR3: TGCGCCAGCAGCCAAGGAACAGGGGGGACTGGATTGGTCAATGAGCAGTTCTTC.

The rearrangement joins TRBV10-3 to TRBJ2-3, with D tentatively TRBD2 (5 bases). The V end was cut by 10 bases, the J end by 1 base, with 12 bases between. The CDR3 is 13 residues long. Per germline, CDR1 ENHRY and CDR2 SYGVKD. The CDR3, as DNA: TGTGCCACGAGGTGGACTCGCACAGATACGCAGTATTTT. It translates to CATRWTRTDTQYF.

This clone was counted a single time. J is TRBJ2-5 and V is TRBV6-1; TRBD1 is a possible D gene (6 bases). The CDR3 sequence is 13 residues long. Trimming took off 4 bases at V and 7 bases at J, with 13 bases between the two ends. Germline V gene lookup returns CDR1 MNHNS and CDR2 SASEGT. CDR3 sequence reads: CASSGDRLGTQYF. For the CDR3, the DNA is TGTGCCAGCAGTGGAGACAGGCTGGGGACCCAGTACTTC.

The chain employs TRBV5-1 and TRBJ2-7; D is unclear. The V end lost 4 bases, the J end lost 2 bases, and 10 bases lay between the germline ends. Per germline, CDR1 SGHRS and CDR2 YFSETQ. The CDR3 consists of 13 residues. DNA of the CDR3: TGCGCCAGCAGCATAGGGCCCACCTACGAGCAGTACTTC. Its translation: CASSIGPTYEQYF.

The chain employs TRBV9 and TRBJ2-5, with D maybe TRBD1 (5 bases). Germline CDR1 is SGDLS and CDR2 is YYNGEE. The ends were cut back, 3 bases at V and 0 bases at J, with 9 bases in the middle. This CDR3 has 14 amino acids. The CDR3 protein is CASSGQGYQETQYF. The CDR3 DNA reads as TGTGCCAGCAGCGGTCAGGGATACCAAGAGACCCAGTACTTC.

The chain uses TRBV29-1 and TRBJ1-3, with 9 bases aligning to TRBD1. The CDR3 sequence is 14 residues long. With V trimmed by 7 bases and J by 5 bases, 9 bases remained unmatched. Germline values: CDR1 SQVTM, CDR2 ANQGSEA. The CDR3 DNA sequence: TGCAGCGGACGTACAGGGGGCGCGAGAAACACCATATATTTT. It is translated as CSGRTGGARNTIYF.

The chain links TRBV7-2 to TRBJ1-2; D remains ambiguous. The CDR3 is 15 residues long. Germline V lookup: CDR1 SGHTA, CDR2 FQGNSA. V lost 1 base and J lost 8, with 17 bases in between. The chain's CDR3 is CASSLVPGDELGYTF. The CDR3 bases are TGTGCCAGCAGCTTAGTGCCAGGTGATGAGTTAGGCTACACCTTC.

The rearrangement joins TRBV6-5 to TRBJ1-1, with TRBD1 as a possible D gene (6 bases). Per the germline V gene, CDR1 is MNHEY and CDR2 is SVGAGI. Trimming removed 0 bases at V and 7 bases at J, with 9 bases between. The CDR3 is 13 residues long. In nucleotides, the CDR3 is TGTGCCAGCAGTTACTCTGGACAGCATGAAGCTTTCTTT. This gives the protein CASSYSGQHEAFF.

This clone was seen a single time. This rearrangement joins TRBV5-1 to TRBJ2-7; TRBD1 matches 9 bases. The V gene end was trimmed by 0 bases and the J gene end by 5 bases; junction bases not matched to a gene: 9. The CDR3 extends over 16 amino acids. Germline V gene data show CDR1 as SGHRS and CDR2 as YFSETQ. The CDR3, as DNA: TGCGCCAGCAGCTTGGTGAGAGGGACAGGGACCGACGAGCAGTACTTC. This sequence encodes CASSLVRGTGTDEQYF.

This chain joins TRBV29-1 and TRBJ2-7; D is undetermined. This CDR3 comprises 12 residues. The germline CDR1 and CDR2 sequences are SQVTM and ANQGSEA. V was trimmed by 3 bases and J by 2 bases, leaving 8 bases between them. The CDR3 DNA reads TGCAGCGTTGAGGCGGATACCTACGAGCAGTACTTC. Its protein is CSVEADTYEQYF.

This clone was found a few times. The chain uses TRBV5-1 and TRBJ1-1, with D tentatively TRBD1 (6 bases). CDR3 length: 14 amino acids. Germline V lookup: CDR1 SGHRS, CDR2 YFSETQ. Trimming pared 7 bases from V and 2 bases from J, leaving 15 bases between. CDR3 bases: TGCGCCAGCTCCTGGGGGGGCATAAACACTGAAGCTTTCTTT. Translation gives CASSWGGINTEAFF.

The gene calls are TRBV27 and TRBJ2-1; D is possibly TRBD1 (6 bases). This CDR3 is 15 amino acids long. Germline CDR1 is MNHEY and CDR2 is SMNVEV (reference sequence). Between the trimmed V and J ends, which lost 3 bases and 7 bases, there was a span of 16 bases. CDR3 amino acids: CASSFIRTGKNEQFF. In DNA, the CDR3 is TGTGCCAGCAGTTTTATTAGAACAGGGAAGAATGAGCAGTTCTTC.

This CDR3 is CASSQDLPHEQYF. The DNA of the CDR3 is TGCGCCAGCAGCCAAGATTTGCCGCACGAGCAGTACTTC. The rearrangement uses TRBV4-3 and TRBJ2-7; D is unresolved. The CDR3 length is 13 residues. V lost 0 bases to trimming and J lost 5 bases, with 8 bases between them. Germline lookup yields CDR1 LGHNA and CDR2 YSLEER.

The CDR3 protein is CASSLGQGGSPLHF. The CDR3 bases are TGTGCCAGCAGCTTGGGACAGGGTGGTTCACCCCTCCACTTT. V and J are TRBV11-3 and TRBJ1-6; 9 bases are a match to TRBD1. The V gene's germline CDR1 is SGHNT and CDR2 YENEEA. Trimming took 3 bases from V and 9 from J; bases not matched to a gene: 3. CDR3 length: 14 amino acids.

The rearrangement links TRBV5-1 to TRBJ1-2, with D unresolved. The CDR3 loop spans 11 amino acids. Germline V gene data show CDR1 as SGHRS and CDR2 as YFSETQ. Between the trimmed V and J ends, which lost 4 bases and 5 bases, there was a span of 6 bases. This chain's CDR3 is CASSGVYGYTF. DNA of the CDR3: TGCGCCAGCAGCGGGGTTTATGGCTACACCTTC.

This clone was observed a single time. This sample also contains other DNA sequences that code for the same CDR3. This rearrangement joins TRBV9 to TRBJ2-5, with D unclear. Germline CDR1 SGDLS, CDR2 YYNGEE. The CDR3 runs to 13 residues. The germline V and J ends were trimmed by 0 bases and 2 bases, with 5 bases remaining between them. The CDR3: CASSVGGQETQYF. The CDR3 coding sequence is TGTGCCAGCAGCGTAGGGGGACAAGAGACCCAGTACTTC.